Below are 30 T cell receptor beta chains sequenced from a single sample in a study of blood T cell repertoires in COVID-19. Assay: immunoSEQ multiplex PCR; the TCRdb copy retains only in-frame clones and omits some. The sample lists around 370,000 clones, roughly 89% seen once, with approximately 6.2% in the top ten. The sample was peripheral blood. These receptors all come from a man younger than 35 with active or convalescent COVID-19.

The J gene is TRBJ1-1, the V gene TRBV27; D unclear. There are 13 residues in the CDR3. Trimming removed 8 bases from V and 2 bases from J, with 12 bases in between. Germline V gene data show CDR1 as MNHEY and CDR2 as SMNVEV (reference sequence). This CDR3 reads CASSWAANTEAFF. DNA of the CDR3: TGTGCCAGCTCCTGGGCAGCCAACACTGAAGCTTTCTTT.

The CDR3 spells CASSRGREISYEQYF. CDR3 nucleotide sequence: TGTGCCAGTAGCCGGGGGCGGGAGATATCCTACGAGCAGTACTTC. The V gene is TRBV19, the J gene TRBJ2-7, with D tentatively TRBD2 (7 bases). This CDR3 has 15 amino acids. Trimming removed 6 bases from V and 1 base from J, with 16 bases in between. The germline V gene encodes CDR1 LNHDA and CDR2 SQIVND (reference sequence).

This clone was recorded only once. The rearrangement joins TRBV7-3 to TRBJ1-1; D may be TRBD1 (6 bases). CDR1 SGHTA and CDR2 FQGTGA come from the germline V gene. This CDR3 contains 20 residues. The ends were cut back, 1 base at V and 0 bases at J, with 24 bases in the middle. CDR3: CASSLSPLAGRGTMNTEAFF. The CDR3 DNA reads TGTGCCAGCAGCTTAAGCCCCCTAGCAGGCAGGGGAACTATGAACACTGAAGCTTTCTTT. The whole variable domain, filled in from reference TRBV7-3 and TRBJ1-1, reads GAGVSQTPSNKVTEKGKYVELRCDPISGHTALYWYRQSLGQGPEFLIYFQGTGAADDSGLPNDRFFAVRPEGSVSTLKIQRTERGDSAVYLCASSLSPLAGRGTMNTEAFFGQGTRLTVV.

The chain joins TRBV9 to TRBJ1-3; D remains unclear. Trimming took 4 bases from V and 0 from J, leaving 14 bases between them. The germline gives CDR1 SGDLS, CDR2 YYNGEE. The CDR3 has 16 amino acids. CDR3 protein: CASSPSGRTSGNTIYF. The CDR3 coding sequence is TGTGCCAGCAGCCCCTCGGGGAGGACCTCTGGAAACACCATATATTTT.

The V call is TRBV5-6, the J call TRBJ2-5; no reliable D call. Trimming shortened V by 4 bases and J by 2 bases, and 3 bases separated the two germline ends. The CDR3 is made up of 11 amino acids. Germline V gene data show CDR1 as SGHDT and CDR2 as YYEEEE. The chain's CDR3 is CASSVQETQYF. The CDR3 DNA follows: TGTGCCAGCAGCGTACAAGAGACCCAGTACTTC.

This clone showed up just once. The chain has TRBV28 and TRBJ1-6; TRBD1 agrees at 9 bases. The germline gives CDR1 MDHEN, CDR2 SYDVKM. CDR3 size: 16 residues. Trimming at V came to 5 bases and at J to 10 bases, leaving 12 bases not matched to a gene. The CDR3 DNA is TGTGCCAGCAGTCTCCGTCAGACAGGGGGAAACTCACCCCTCCACTTT. Protein: CASSLRQTGGNSPLHF.

This sequence joins TRBV6-2 or TRBV6-3 and TRBJ2-7, with 8 bases fitting TRBD1. The CDR3 sequence is 15 residues long. With 5 bases clipped from V and 0 bases from J, the junction kept 6 bases outside the gene matches. CDR1 and CDR2 (germline): MNHEY, SVGEGT. In DNA, the CDR3 is TGTGCCAGCAGTAACCGGGACAGGAGCTCCTACGAGCAGTACTTC. Its translation: CASSNRDRSSYEQYF.

This chain connects TRBV27 to TRBJ2-7, with D tentatively TRBD1 (5 bases). This CDR3 spans 14 amino acids. Trimming pared 2 bases from V and 3 bases from J, leaving 11 bases between. Germline assignment: CDR1 MNHEY and CDR2 SMNVEV (reference sequence). This CDR3 reads CASSLTPGIYEQYF. The CDR3 DNA follows: TGTGCCAGCAGTTTAACGCCAGGGATCTACGAGCAGTACTTC.

The V gene is TRBV2, the J gene TRBJ1-2, with 9 positions matching TRBD1. The CDR3 contains 14 residues. After removal of 2 bases from V and 5 bases from J, the junction contained 3 bases not matched to a gene. Germline values: CDR1 SNHLY, CDR2 FYNNEI. CDR3: CASSERDRVYGYTF. In nucleotides, the CDR3 is TGTGCCAGCAGTGAACGGGACAGGGTATATGGCTACACCTTC.

This rearrangement joins TRBV9 to TRBJ2-7; 7 nucleotides align to TRBD1. After removal of 3 bases from V and 2 bases from J, the junction contained 5 bases not matched to a gene. Per the germline V gene, CDR1 is SGDLS and CDR2 is YYNGEE. This CDR3 is built from 14 residues. The CDR3 protein is CASSATGAPYEQYF. CDR3 coding DNA: TGTGCCAGCAGCGCTACAGGGGCCCCCTACGAGCAGTACTTC.

This chain joins TRBV11-2 and TRBJ2-7; no clear D gene. Germline CDR1 SGHAT, CDR2 FQNNGV. CDR3 length: 12 amino acids. V was cut by 6 bases and J by 3 bases, with 9 bases left in between. CDR3 in DNA: TGTGCCAGCAGGCTCGGTGGCTACGAGCAGTACTTC. Translating gives CASRLGGYEQYF.

This chain connects TRBV19 to TRBJ1-3; D remains unclear. V dropped 5 bases and J dropped 0 bases, with 5 bases sitting between them. The CDR3 totals 13 residues. CDR1 and CDR2 from the germline V gene are LNHDA and SQIVND (reference sequence). The CDR3: CASSAGSGNTIYF. CDR3 bases: TGTGCCAGTAGTGCGGGCTCTGGAAACACCATATATTTT.

Only one count was recorded for this clone. This chain links TRBV5-6 with TRBJ2-7, with TRBD2 as a possible D gene (5 bases). CDR1 is SGHDT, CDR2 YYEEEE, per germline. Trimming pared 0 bases from V and 5 bases from J, leaving 9 bases between. The CDR3 has 13 amino acids. CDR3 in DNA: TGTGCCAGCAGCTTGGAACGGGGAGACGAGCAGTACTTC. Amino acid sequence: CASSLERGDEQYF.

The chain uses TRBV7-2 and TRBJ2-2; TRBD2 agrees at 14 bases. Trimming removed 2 bases from V and 1 base from J; junction bases left unmatched: 6. The germline V gene has CDR1 SGHTA and CDR2 FQGNSA. The CDR3 extends over 19 amino acids. CDR3 in amino acids: CASSLPGLAGGGNTGELFF. For the CDR3, the DNA is TGTGCCAGCAGCTTACCCGGACTAGCGGGAGGAGGGAACACCGGGGAGCTGTTTTTT.

This clone was seen only once. At one end, the junction sequence differs from germline, possibly due to a read error. This chain connects TRBV19 to TRBJ2-6; D is possibly TRBD1 (5 bases). Per germline, CDR1 LNHDA and CDR2 SQIVND (reference sequence). This CDR3 has 16 residues. CDR3 amino acids: CASSIGGRSGANVLTF. CDR3 coding DNA: TGTGCCAGTAGTATAGGGGGTCGTTCTGGGGCCAACGTGCTGACTTTC.

This clone was seen only a few times. The chain employs TRBV7-6 and TRBJ1-3; 7 bases align to TRBD1. This CDR3 comprises 17 residues. From germline, CDR1 is SGHVS and CDR2 FNYEAQ. J gave up 1 base and V 5 bases, and 11 bases lay outside the gene matches. The CDR3, as DNA: TGTGCCAGCAGCCCGTCAACAGGGGCCGCTTCTGGAAACACCATATATTTT. Translating gives CASSPSTGAASGNTIYF.

As concerns this clone: The junction differs from germline at one of its ends, possibly a read error. This chain connects TRBV6-5 to TRBJ1-1; D possibly corresponds to TRBD1 (5 bases). Germline-derived CDR1 and CDR2 are MNHEY and SVGAGI. CDR3 size: 15 residues. The CDR3 loop reads CTSRYTISGATEAFF. The CDR3 DNA follows: TGTACCAGCAGATACACCATCTCTGGGGCCACTGAAGCTTTCTTT.

The rearrangement links TRBV12-3 or TRBV12-4 to TRBJ2-4, with 9 bases fitting TRBD1. Trimming took 6 bases from V and 15 from J; bases not matched to a gene: 12. CDR3 length equals 13 residues. The CDR3 DNA follows: TGTGCCAGCAGCCCCCTGACAGGGGGGGCCCCGTACTTC. Protein sequence: CASSPLTGGAPYF.

The DNA of the CDR3 is TGTGCCAGCAGTGAAGGAGCGAGCTGGGACAGGGACAATGAGCAGTTCTTC. Its translation is CASSEGASWDRDNEQFF. The chain uses TRBV2 and TRBJ2-1; TRBD1 agrees at 9 bases. The V segment lost 1 base and the J segment 5 bases; nucleotides outside the gene matches: 9. Germline loops: CDR1 SNHLY, CDR2 FYNNEI. CDR3 length equals 17 residues.

The V call is TRBV18, the J call TRBJ1-3; D is perhaps TRBD1 (6 bases). V lost 3 bases to trimming and J lost 2 bases, with 11 bases between them. Looked up from germline, CDR1 is KGHSH and CDR2 is LQKENI. This CDR3 region has 15 residues. The DNA of the CDR3 is TGTGCCAGCTCACCTCATAAGGGGGCTGGAAACACCATATATTTT. Protein sequence: CASSPHKGAGNTIYF.

The chain combines TRBV4-2 with TRBJ1-4; D remains unclear. Germline V gene sequence: CDR1 LGHNA, CDR2 YNFKEQ. The CDR3 length is 14 residues. With 1 base removed from V and 8 bases from J, the gap between germline ends came to 11 bases. The CDR3 loop is CASSQANFGEKLFF. In nucleotides, the CDR3 is TGTGCCAGCAGCCAAGCAAATTTCGGGGAAAAACTGTTTTTT.

This clone was seen only a few times. J is TRBJ1-1 and V is TRBV4-1; D unresolved. V was shortened by 4 bases and J by 0 bases, with 9 bases between the two germline ends. CDR3 size: 14 residues. Germline CDR1 is MGHRA and CDR2 is YSYEKL. CDR3 in amino acids: CASSRGRMNTEAFF. The CDR3 DNA is TGCGCCAGCAGCCGCGGGCGGATGAACACTGAAGCTTTCTTT.

The CDR3 reads CASSTTDRGFVYGYTF. The DNA of the CDR3 is TGCGCCAGCAGCACAACGGACAGGGGTTTTGTCTATGGCTACACCTTC. J is TRBJ1-2 and V is TRBV5-1; TRBD1 matches at 9 bases. CDR1 and CDR2 from the germline V gene are SGHRS and YFSETQ. This CDR3 has 16 residues. V was pared by 4 bases and J by 4 bases, with 11 bases of the junction left unmatched.

The chain employs TRBV9 and TRBJ2-3, with D possibly matching TRBD1 (6 bases). Germline CDR1 reads SGDLS; CDR2 reads YYNGEE. Trimming removed 2 bases from V and 1 base from J, with 14 bases in between. CDR3 size: 16 residues. The CDR3 loop is CASSVSGHFGTDTQYF. In DNA form, the CDR3 reads TGTGCCAGCAGCGTGTCGGGACACTTTGGCACAGATACGCAGTATTTT.

V is TRBV5-1 and J is TRBJ1-3, with D uncertain. The CDR3 spans 15 residues. Trimming left V 1 base short and J 3 bases short, with 11 bases between. Germline V CDR1 and CDR2: SGHRS, YFSETQ. This chain's CDR3 is CASSLPRQDGNTIYF. The CDR3, as DNA: TGCGCCAGCAGCTTGCCTCGTCAGGATGGAAACACCATATATTTT.

The chain joins TRBV29-1 to TRBJ1-2; perhaps TRBD1 as D (6 bases). Looked up from germline, CDR1 is SQVTM and CDR2 is ANQGSEA. The CDR3 sequence is 15 residues long. Trimming stripped 4 bases from V and 7 bases from J, with 22 bases between. In DNA, the CDR3 is TGCAGCGTTGTCCTGAAAGGTGGCAGGGGAGTTGGCTACACCTTC. It translates to CSVVLKGGRGVGYTF.

The V and J genes are TRBV24-1 and TRBJ1-5; no clear D gene. CDR1 KGHDR and CDR2 SFDVKD come from the germline V gene. With 4 bases removed from V and 4 bases from J, the gap between germline ends came to 10 bases. The CDR3 covers 14 residues. This CDR3 reads CATSDLAANQPQHF. The CDR3 region has the DNA TGTGCCACCAGTGACCTGGCGGCTAATCAGCCCCAGCATTTT.

This rearrangement joins TRBV7-3 to TRBJ2-7, with 9 bases fitting TRBD1. The germline CDR1 and CDR2 sequences are SGHTA and FQGTGA. The CDR3 runs 16 residues. J gave up 5 bases and V 2 bases, and 10 bases lay outside the gene matches. CDR3 amino acids: CASSLRTGTGFNEQYF. The CDR3, as DNA: TGTGCCAGCAGCTTACGGACGGGGACAGGGTTCAACGAGCAGTACTTC. The variable domain in full, with the rest retrieved from reference TRBV7-3 and TRBJ2-7, is GAGVSQTPSNKVTEKGKYVELRCDPISGHTALYWYRQSLGQGPEFLIYFQGTGAADDSGLPNDRFFAVRPEGSVSTLKIQRTERGDSAVYLCASSLRTGTGFNEQYFGPGTRLTVT.

This rearrangement joins TRBV5-1 to TRBJ1-4, with D perhaps TRBD1 (6 bases). Looked up from germline, CDR1 is SGHRS and CDR2 is YFSETQ. V was pared by 4 bases and J by 6 bases, with 10 bases between. The CDR3 spans 13 residues. The DNA for the CDR3 is TGCGCCAGCAGCGGGGGCTATTATGAAAAACTGTTTTTT. It codes for CASSGGYYEKLFF. The whole variable domain, remainder taken from reference TRBV5-1 and TRBJ1-4, is KAGVTQTPRYLIKTRGQQVTLSCSPISGHRSVSWYQQTPGQGLQFLFEYFSETQRNKGNFPGRFSGRQFSNSRSEMNVSTLELGDSALYLCASSGGYYEKLFFGSGTQLSVL.

The rearrangement joins TRBV4-2 to TRBJ2-1; 7 bases are a match to TRBD2. Looked up from germline, CDR1 is LGHNA and CDR2 is YNFKEQ. The V and J ends lost 4 bases and 5 bases, in that order; junction bases with no gene match: 8. This CDR3 comprises 15 residues. The CDR3 nucleotides are TGTGCCAGCAGCCCCGGACTAGGGAGCCACAATGAGCAGTTCTTC. This translates into CASSPGLGSHNEQFF.